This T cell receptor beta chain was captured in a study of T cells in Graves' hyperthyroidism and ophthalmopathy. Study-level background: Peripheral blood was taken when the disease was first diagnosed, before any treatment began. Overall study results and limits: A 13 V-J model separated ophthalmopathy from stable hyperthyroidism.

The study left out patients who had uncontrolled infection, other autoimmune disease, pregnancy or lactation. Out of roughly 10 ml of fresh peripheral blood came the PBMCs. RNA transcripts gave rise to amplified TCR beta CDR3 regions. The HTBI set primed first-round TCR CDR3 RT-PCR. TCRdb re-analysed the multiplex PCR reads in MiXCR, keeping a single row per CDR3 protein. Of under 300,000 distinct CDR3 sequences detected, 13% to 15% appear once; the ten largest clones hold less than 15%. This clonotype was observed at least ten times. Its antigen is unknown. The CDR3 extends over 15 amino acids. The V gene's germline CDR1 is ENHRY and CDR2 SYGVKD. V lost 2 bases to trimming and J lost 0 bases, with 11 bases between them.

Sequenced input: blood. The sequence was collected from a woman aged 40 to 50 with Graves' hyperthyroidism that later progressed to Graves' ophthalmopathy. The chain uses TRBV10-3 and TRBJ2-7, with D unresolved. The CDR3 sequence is CAISEGVLTSYEQYF. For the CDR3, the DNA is TGTGCCATCAGTGAGGGGGTCCTAACCTCCTACGAGCAGTACTTC.